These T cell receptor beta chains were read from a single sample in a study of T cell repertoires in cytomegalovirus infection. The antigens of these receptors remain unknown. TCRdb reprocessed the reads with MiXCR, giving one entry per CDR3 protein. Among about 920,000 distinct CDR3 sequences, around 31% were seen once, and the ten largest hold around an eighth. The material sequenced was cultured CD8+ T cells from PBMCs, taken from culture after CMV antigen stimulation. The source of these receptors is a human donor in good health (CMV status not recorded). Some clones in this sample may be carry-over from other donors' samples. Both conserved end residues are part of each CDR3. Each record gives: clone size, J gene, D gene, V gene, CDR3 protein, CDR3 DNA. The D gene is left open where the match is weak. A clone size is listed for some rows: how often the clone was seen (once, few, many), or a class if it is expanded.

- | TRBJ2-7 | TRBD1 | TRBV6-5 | CASSYSKDREVEQYF | TGTGCCAGCAGTTACTCGAAGGACAGGGAGGTTGAGCAGTACTTC
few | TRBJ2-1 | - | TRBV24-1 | CATDDYNEQFF | TGTGCCACCGACGACTACAATGAGCAGTTCTTC
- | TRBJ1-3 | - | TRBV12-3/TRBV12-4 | CASSFGPQRLYTIYF | TGTGCCAGCAGTTTTGGGCCGCAGAGATTATACACCATATATTTT
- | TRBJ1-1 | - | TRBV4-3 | CASSHGGSNTEAFF | TGCGCCAGCAGCCATGGTGGGTCGAACACTGAAGCTTTCTTT
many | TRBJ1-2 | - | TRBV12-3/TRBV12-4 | CASSLGQGHYGYTF | TGTGCCAGCAGTTTGGGCCAGGGTCACTATGGCTACACCTTC
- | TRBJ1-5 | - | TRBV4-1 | CASSRTPGQPQHF | TGCGCCAGCAGCCGAACCCCCGGGCAGCCCCAGCATTTT
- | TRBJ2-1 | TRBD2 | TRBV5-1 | CASSPRVAGAYNEQFF | TGCGCCAGCAGCCCCCGGGTTGCGGGGGCCTACAATGAGCAGTTCTTC
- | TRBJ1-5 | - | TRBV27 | CASSSSGSYQPQHF | TGTGCCAGCAGTTCTTCAGGGTCATATCAGCCCCAGCATTTT
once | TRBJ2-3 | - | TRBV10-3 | CAISERTVTQYF | TGTGCCATCAGTGAGCGGACAGTGACGCAGTATTTT
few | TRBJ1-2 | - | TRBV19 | CASSGTSGPGNYGYTF | TGTGCCAGTAGTGGGACCTCGGGGCCCGGTAACTATGGCTACACCTTC
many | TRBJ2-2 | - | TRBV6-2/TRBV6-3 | CASRGWGALTGELFF | TGTGCCAGCAGAGGATGGGGGGCACTCACCGGGGAGCTGTTTTTT
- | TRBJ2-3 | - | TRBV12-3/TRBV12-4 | CASGTVGTDTQYF | TGTGCCAGCGGCACAGTTGGCACAGATACGCAGTATTTT
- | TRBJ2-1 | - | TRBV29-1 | CSVEWGNEQFF | TGCAGCGTTGAATGGGGTAATGAGCAGTTCTTC
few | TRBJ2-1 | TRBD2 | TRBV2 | CASSEGGDFYNEQFF | TGTGCCAGCAGTGAGGGGGGGGACTTCTACAATGAGCAGTTCTTC
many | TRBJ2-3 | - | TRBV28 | CASSLDSRSTDTQYF | TGTGCCAGCAGTTTAGACAGCCGGAGCACAGATACGCAGTATTTT
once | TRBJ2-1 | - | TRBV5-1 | CASRRGAEGEFF | TGCGCCAGCAGACGGGGGGCCGAAGGGGAGTTCTTC
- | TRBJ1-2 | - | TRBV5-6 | CASSLGREYGYTF | TGTGCCAGCAGCTTGGGCAGAGAGTATGGCTACACCTTC
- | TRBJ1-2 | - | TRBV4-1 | CASSHPPTTGPYGYTF | TGCGCCAGCAGCCATCCACCTACGACAGGTCCCTATGGCTACACCTTC
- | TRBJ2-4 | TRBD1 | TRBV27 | CASRQGGLNIQYF | TGTGCCAGCAGGCAAGGGGGCTTAAACATTCAGTACTTC
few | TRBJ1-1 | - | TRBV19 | CASSVGDGRIDMNTEAFF | TGTGCCAGTAGCGTAGGGGACGGACGTATCGATATGAACACTGAAGCTTTCTTT
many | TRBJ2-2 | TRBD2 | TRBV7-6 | CASSRGGAGELFF | TGTGCCAGCAGTCGCGGGGGGGCCGGGGAGCTGTTTTTT
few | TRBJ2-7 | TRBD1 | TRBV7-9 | CASSLDRTTEYYEQYF | TGTGCCAGCAGCCTGGACAGGACCACCGAGTACTACGAGCAGTACTTC
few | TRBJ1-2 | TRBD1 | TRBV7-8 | CASSPPRQGDYGYTF | TGTGCCAGCAGCCCCCCCAGGCAGGGGGACTATGGCTACACCTTC
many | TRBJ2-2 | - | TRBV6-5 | CASSYDRKAGELFF | TGTGCCAGCAGTTACGACAGGAAAGCCGGGGAGCTGTTTTTT
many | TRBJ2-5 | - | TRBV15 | CATSRESLAYQETQYF | TGTGCCACCAGCAGAGAATCACTAGCTTACCAAGAGACCCAGTACTTC
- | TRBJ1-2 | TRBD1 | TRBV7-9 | CASLRVKNRDRYGYTF | TGTGCCAGCCTACGTGTGAAGAACCGGGACAGATATGGCTACACCTTC
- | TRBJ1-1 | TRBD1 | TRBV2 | CASRWESGGKNTEAFF | TGTGCCAGCAGATGGGAATCAGGGGGCAAGAACACTGAAGCTTTCTTT